This record concerns one TCR beta chain sequence. Antigen unknown. This sample stems from a study of cytomegalovirus exposure and HLA in healthy donors. Study at large: For the roughly 370 genotyped donors, roughly 80% fell within the Caucasian-associated ancestry cluster.

The CDR3 covers 13 residues. CDR1 and CDR2 (germline): SGHTA, FQGTGA. J was trimmed by 2 bases and V by 5 bases; bases with no gene match: 2. General observations from the study: A list of 150 or so TCR beta chains associated with cytomegalovirus was given. Sequencing likely generated an artifact that appeared as a cluster of highly shared sequence variants. Analyses of presence and absence presupposed an approximately uniform sequencing depth across donors.

Vbeta (60) and Jbeta (13) primers were used in the PCR. Using immunoSEQ multiplex PCR, the repertoire was profiled, and TCRdb retains in-frame clones only, with some absent. The table for this sample gives 65,000 to 80,000 clones. This clonotype originated in a female donor in good health and CMV-seropositive. V is TRBV7-3 and J is TRBJ2-5; 7 bases are a match to TRBD1. The source material was PBMCs. Here the CDR3 DNA reads TGTGCCAGCAGCCTGGGACAGCAAGAGACCCAGTACTTC. Amino acid sequence: CASSLGQQETQYF.